The 22 T cell receptor beta chains presented below share a single source sample, sequenced in a study of T cells in Graves' hyperthyroidism and ophthalmopathy. Template material for amplifying TCR beta CDR3 regions consisted of RNA transcripts. HTBI primers drove first-round RT-PCR of the TCR CDR3. MiXCR, applied by TCRdb to the multiplex PCR reads, yields one record per CDR3 protein. The sample has some 580,000 distinct CDR3 sequences, around 16% seen once. Material: blood. The receptors shown here come from a woman in her forties with Graves' ophthalmopathy.

This clonotype was seen ten or more times. V is TRBV3-1 and J is TRBJ2-3, with TRBD2 as a possible D gene (5 bases). The CDR3 is made up of 14 amino acids. CDR1 is LGHDT and CDR2 is YNNKEL in the germline V gene (reference sequence). V lost 4 bases, J lost 5 bases, and 13 bases lay in between. The CDR3 reads CASSPSRGLDTQYF. CDR3 in DNA: TGTGCCAGCAGCCCCTCCCGCGGGTTAGATACGCAGTATTTT.

The table lists this clonotype with many counts. This rearrangement joins TRBV20-1 to TRBJ1-2, with D unclear. Germline values: CDR1 DFQATT, CDR2 SNEGSKA (reference sequence). V was trimmed by 6 bases and J by 5 bases, leaving 16 bases between them. This CDR3 region has 13 residues. The CDR3 spells CSATEIPYYGYTF. The CDR3 nucleotides read TGCAGTGCCACCGAAATCCCATATTATGGCTACACCTTC.

This clonotype has a count of ten or more. The genes are TRBV3-1 and TRBJ2-7; no definite D call. The CDR3 runs to 12 residues. V was trimmed by 3 bases and J by 6 bases, leaving 9 bases between them. Germline-derived CDR1 and CDR2 are LGHDT and YNNKEL (reference sequence). The CDR3 loop is CASSHRGLEQYF. The CDR3 DNA follows: TGTGCCAGCAGCCACCGTGGTCTCGAGCAGTACTTC.

The rearrangement joins TRBV11-2 to TRBJ1-2, with D tentatively TRBD1 (5 bases). There are 15 residues in the CDR3. The V gene's germline CDR1 is SGHAT and CDR2 FQNNGV. Trimming cost V 2 bases and J 4 bases, with 14 bases left between them. This CDR3 reads CASSLMGQGFYGYTF. CDR3 nucleotides: TGTGCCAGCAGCTTAATGGGGCAAGGGTTCTATGGCTACACCTTC. Full variable domain (outside the CDR3, taken from reference TRBV11-2 and TRBJ1-2): EAGVAQSPRYKIIEKRQSVAFWCNPISGHATLYWYQQILGQGPKLLIQFQNNGVVDDSQLPKDRFSAERLKGVDSTLKIQPAKLEDSAVYLCASSLMGQGFYGYTFGSGTRLTVV.

The sample holds a few counts of this clonotype. One junction end does not reproduce the germline sequence, and a read error may be involved. J is TRBJ2-6 and V is TRBV6-1; perhaps TRBD1 as D (6 bases). Germline assignment: CDR1 MNHNS and CDR2 SASEGT. The CDR3 extends over 16 amino acids. This CDR3 is CASSKPGVSGADVLTF. For the CDR3, the DNA is TGTGCCAGCAGTAAACCAGGGGTTTCTGGGGCCGACGTCCTGACTTTC.

The V gene is TRBV6-1, the J gene TRBJ2-7; TRBD1 agrees at 9 bases. CDR1 and CDR2 (germline): MNHNS, SASEGT. The CDR3 has 15 residues. Losses at the gene ends were 6 bases for V and 2 bases for J; bases not matched to a gene: 8. CDR3 amino acids: CASSSSGTGPYEQYF. The CDR3 DNA reads as TGTGCCAGCAGCTCCTCCGGGACAGGGCCCTACGAGCAGTACTTC.

In this sample, this clonotype turned up a few times. The V and J genes are TRBV30 and TRBJ2-5, with TRBD1 identical over 8 bases. Germline-derived CDR1 and CDR2 are GTSNPN and SVGIG (reference sequence). After removal of 0 bases from V and 4 bases from J, the junction contained 7 bases not matched to a gene. The CDR3 runs 15 residues. The CDR3 DNA sequence: TGTGCCTGGAGTGTCCCCGGGACAGGAGGAGAGACCCAGTACTTC. This encodes CAWSVPGTGGETQYF.

This clonotype has a count of ten or more. This rearrangement joins TRBV2 to TRBJ1-4; the D gene is possibly TRBD1 (5 bases). CDR3 size: 15 residues. Germline V gene sequence: CDR1 SNHLY, CDR2 FYNNEI. The V gene lost 5 bases and the J gene lost 1 base, with 11 bases spanning the gap. The chain's CDR3 is CASSQGRLTNEKLFF. CDR3 DNA sequence: TGTGCCAGCAGTCAGGGACGGTTAACTAATGAAAAACTGTTTTTT.

This clonotype was picked up a small number of times. This rearrangement joins TRBV13 to TRBJ2-1; 8 bases fit TRBD2. The CDR3 has 17 amino acids. V dropped 5 bases and J dropped 4; count of bases not matched to a gene: 13. The germline CDR1 and CDR2 sequences are PRHDT and FYEKMQ (reference sequence). The CDR3 DNA reads TGTGCCAGCAGCCTCACCTCGGGACTAGGGGGGTACAATGAGCAGTTCTTC. It is translated as CASSLTSGLGGYNEQFF.

This clonotype was observed at least ten times. This chain connects TRBV2 to TRBJ2-1; tentative D call: TRBD2 (5 bases). This CDR3 has 14 residues. Trimming pared 7 bases from V and 0 bases from J, leaving 10 bases between. Per the germline V gene, CDR1 is SNHLY and CDR2 is FYNNEI. The CDR3 here is CASMADSSYNEQFF. For the CDR3, the DNA is TGTGCCAGCATGGCGGACTCCTCCTACAATGAGCAGTTCTTC.

This clonotype was seen many times. The chain carries TRBV6-1 and TRBJ2-3; the D is unclear. The germline gives CDR1 MNHNS, CDR2 SASEGT. CDR3 length: 15 amino acids. The V and J ends lost 1 base and 5 bases respectively, with 13 bases between them. CDR3 sequence (DNA): TGTGCCAGCAGTGAAGTCGGAAGGGCCCTAGATACGCAGTATTTT. This sequence encodes CASSEVGRALDTQYF.

This clonotype was detected ten times or more. The rearrangement uses TRBV18 and TRBJ1-6, with TRBD1 as a possible D gene (5 bases). The CDR3 is 15 amino acids. Deletions cut 5 bases from V and 7 bases from J, with 15 bases between. Germline CDR1 KGHSH, CDR2 LQKENI. Here the CDR3 reads CASSAGTAVNSPLHF. As DNA, the CDR3 is TGTGCCAGCTCAGCCGGGACGGCTGTAAATTCACCCCTCCACTTT.

V gene TRBV4-1 combines with J gene TRBJ1-2; D unresolved. Per germline, CDR1 MGHRA and CDR2 YSYEKL. Trimming removed 3 bases at V and 4 bases at J, with 15 bases between. The CDR3 loop spans 15 amino acids. The CDR3 DNA sequence: TGCGCCAGCAGCCAGTCTCAGGCGGAGACCTATGGCTACACCTTC. This sequence encodes CASSQSQAETYGYTF.

This clonotype appeared many times. V usage is TRBV11-2 and J usage is TRBJ2-5; 9 bases line up with TRBD2. CDR1 is SGHAT, CDR2 FQNNGV, per germline. Trimming took 1 base from V and 0 from J; bases not matched to a gene: 3. The CDR3 is made up of 16 amino acids. CDR3 in amino acids: CASSLGLAGYQETQYF. The CDR3 nucleotides are TGTGCCAGCAGCTTAGGTCTAGCGGGGTACCAAGAGACCCAGTACTTC.

CDR3 in amino acids: CASTVGGNNEQFF. DNA for the CDR3: TGTGCCAGCACAGTTGGGGGAAACAATGAGCAGTTCTTC. The V call is TRBV2, the J call TRBJ2-1; D might be TRBD1 or TRBD2, each matching 5 bases. Per germline, CDR1 SNHLY and CDR2 FYNNEI. The CDR3 extends over 13 amino acids. Trimming pared 7 bases from V and 5 bases from J, leaving 12 bases between. The variable domain in full, completed from reference TRBV2 and TRBJ2-1, reads EPEVTQTPSHQVTQMGQEVILRCVPISNHLYFYWYRQILGQKVEFLVSFYNNEISEKSEIFDDQFSVERPDGSNFTLKIRSTKLEDSAMYFCASTVGGNNEQFFGPGTRLTVL.

This clonotype appeared many times. The V and J genes are TRBV2 and TRBJ2-5; a weak D match, TRBD1 (6 bases). Trimming took off 7 bases at V and 1 base at J, with 13 bases between the two ends. CDR3 length: 14 amino acids. Germline lookup yields CDR1 SNHLY and CDR2 FYNNEI. CDR3 sequence reads: CASNPQGLQETQYF. CDR3 in DNA: TGTGCCAGCAACCCACAGGGTCTCCAAGAGACCCAGTACTTC.

This chain joins TRBV10-3 and TRBJ2-3, with D hard to call. The CDR3 runs 13 residues. CDR1 is ENHRY and CDR2 is SYGVKD in the germline V gene. Trimming took off 4 bases at V and 4 bases at J, with 9 bases between the two ends. CDR3 sequence reads: CAISVSKPDTQYF. As DNA, the CDR3 is TGTGCCATCAGTGTTTCCAAACCAGATACGCAGTATTTT.

This clonotype was observed a handful of times. The chain couples TRBV6-6 to TRBJ2-7, with 7 bases matching TRBD1. Per germline, CDR1 MNHNY and CDR2 SVGAGI (reference sequence). The CDR3 covers 15 residues. The V and J ends lost 2 bases and 4 bases, in that order; junction bases with no gene match: 8. CDR3 sequence: CASSYLRQGRYEQYF. In nucleotides, the CDR3 is TGTGCCAGCAGTTACCTCCGACAGGGTAGATACGAGCAGTACTTC.

This clonotype has a handful of counts. This may stem from a read error, because a much larger clone lies one nucleotide away. Because the CDR3 is missing its conserved closing phenylalanine or tryptophan, this is likely a read error. This chain joins TRBV6-1 and TRBJ2-7; TRBD2 agrees at 8 bases. The CDR3 is 15 residues long. The germline V gene has CDR1 MNHNS and CDR2 SASEGT. J lost 0 bases, V lost 7 bases, and 8 bases had no gene match. CDR3 bases: TGTGCCAGCAACCAACCGGGGGGGACCTCCTACGAGCAGTACATC. Its translation: CASNQPGGTSYEQYI.

This clonotype came up a few times. The rearrangement links TRBV20-1 to TRBJ1-1, with D unclear. CDR3 length equals 11 residues. V shed 2 bases and J shed 13 bases, with 14 bases lying between them. Germline-derived CDR1 and CDR2 are DFQATT and SNEGSKA (reference sequence). CDR3 bases: TGCAGTGCTAGAAAACAGAGCGAGGGTTTCTTT. It is translated as CSARKQSEGFF.

This chain links TRBV19 with TRBJ2-7, with 8 bases matching TRBD1. The CDR3 covers 17 residues. V trimming: 0 bases; J trimming: 3 bases; junction bases outside the gene matches: 10. Germline loops: CDR1 LNHDA, CDR2 SQIVND (reference sequence). CDR3 sequence reads: CASSIDTGTGSNYEQYF. For the CDR3, the DNA is TGTGCCAGTAGTATAGATACGGGGACAGGATCAAACTACGAGCAGTACTTC.

This clonotype came up a few times. V is TRBV28 and J is TRBJ2-5; D not certain. The CDR3 has 12 amino acids. The V end was cut by 3 bases, the J end by 14 bases, with 16 bases between. Looked up from germline, CDR1 is MDHEN and CDR2 is SYDVKM. DNA for the CDR3: TGTGCCAGCAGTTTGGTAACCCGACATATTTACTTC. Translating gives CASSLVTRHIYF.